The 9 T cell receptor beta chains listed next were all sequenced from one sample in a study of blood T cell repertoires in COVID-19. Data came from immunoSEQ multiplex PCR; TCRdb stores just in-frame clones and leaves some out. The sample contains over 55,000 clones, 88% of which appear only once. Sequencing input: peripheral blood. Receptors originate from a human donor in a cohort sampled during active COVID-19.

This chain joins TRBV29-1 and TRBJ1-2, with 8 bases that match TRBD1. The V and J ends lost 3 bases and 4 bases, in that order; junction bases with no gene match: 7. The CDR3 runs to 14 residues. CDR1 is SQVTM and CDR2 is ANQGSEA in the germline V gene. The CDR3 coding sequence is TGCAGCGTTGATTCACCGGGACAGGTCTATGGCTACACCTTC. This codes for CSVDSPGQVYGYTF.

The gene calls are TRBV5-1 and TRBJ2-3; TRBD2 aligns across 14 bases. CDR1 SGHRS and CDR2 YFSETQ come from the germline V gene. The CDR3 totals 17 residues. After removal of 5 bases from V and 4 bases from J, the junction contained 9 bases not matched to a gene. The CDR3 nucleotides read TGCGCCAGCAGTTACTCCGCGACTAGCGGGGGGGCAGATACGCAGTATTTT. It is translated as CASSYSATSGGADTQYF.

The chain is built from TRBV15 and TRBJ1-1; no reliable D call. The CDR3 is 13 residues long. Trimming shortened V by 0 bases and J by 2 bases, and 4 bases separated the two germline ends. CDR1 is LNHNV and CDR2 is YYDKDF in the germline V gene (reference sequence). CDR3 region: CATSRDTNTEAFF. The CDR3 DNA sequence: TGTGCCACCAGCAGAGATACTAACACTGAAGCTTTCTTT.

This sequence joins TRBV10-2 and TRBJ1-1; 7 nucleotides line up with TRBD1. Germline loops: CDR1 WSHSY, CDR2 SAAADI. The CDR3 is 15 amino acids. Trimming at V came to 5 bases and at J to 1 base, leaving 7 bases not matched to a gene. This CDR3 reads CASSLDDRANTEAFF. In DNA form, the CDR3 reads TGCGCCAGCAGTCTCGACGACAGGGCGAACACTGAAGCTTTCTTT.

The genes are TRBV9 and TRBJ1-1; no clear D gene. The CDR3 loop spans 14 amino acids. The germline gives CDR1 SGDLS, CDR2 YYNGEE. V lost 0 bases to trimming and J lost 1 base, with 7 bases between them. The CDR3 DNA reads TGTGCCAGCAGCGTAGTGGGCAGGAACACTGAAGCTTTCTTT. It codes for CASSVVGRNTEAFF.

This sequence joins TRBV6-1 and TRBJ1-6, with D possibly matching TRBD1 (5 bases). The length of the CDR3 is 15 residues. Germline loops: CDR1 MNHNS, CDR2 SASEGT. V lost 0 bases to trimming and J lost 6 bases, with 9 bases between them. The CDR3 DNA reads TGTGCCAGCAGTGAAGCTAACAGGCCTAATTCACCCCTCCACTTT. The encoded protein is CASSEANRPNSPLHF.

The J gene is TRBJ2-3, the V gene TRBV5-1; D unresolved. This CDR3 is 13 amino acids long. V lost 0 bases to trimming and J lost 1 base, with 3 bases between them. CDR1 SGHRS and CDR2 YFSETQ come from the germline V gene. CDR3 in DNA: TGCGCCAGCAGCTTGGCCGGCACAGATACGCAGTATTTT. Protein: CASSLAGTDTQYF.

V gene TRBV2 combines with J gene TRBJ2-5; 7 positions agree with TRBD1. After removal of 4 bases from V and 2 bases from J, the junction contained 7 bases not matched to a gene. CDR1 and CDR2 from the germline V gene are SNHLY and FYNNEI. This CDR3 region has 15 residues. CDR3 amino acids: CASSAQQGSQETQYF. The DNA for the CDR3 is TGTGCCAGCAGTGCCCAACAGGGGTCACAAGAGACCCAGTACTTC.

This chain connects TRBV7-9 to TRBJ2-1; TRBD1 might be the D (6 bases). This CDR3 comprises 14 residues. The ends were cut back, 5 bases at V and 4 bases at J, with 12 bases in the middle. In germline, CDR1 is SEHNR, CDR2 FQNEAQ (reference sequence). The DNA of the CDR3 is TGTGCCAGCAGCCACAGGACAGTTTACAATGAGCAGTTCTTC. It codes for CASSHRTVYNEQFF. Using reference TRBV7-9 and TRBJ2-1 for the parts outside the CDR3, the full variable domain is DTGVSQNPRHKITKRGQNVTFRCDPISEHNRLYWYRQTLGQGPEFLTYFQNEAQLEKSRLLSDRFSAERPKGSFSTLEIQRTEQGDSAMYLCASSHRTVYNEQFFGPGTRLTVL.